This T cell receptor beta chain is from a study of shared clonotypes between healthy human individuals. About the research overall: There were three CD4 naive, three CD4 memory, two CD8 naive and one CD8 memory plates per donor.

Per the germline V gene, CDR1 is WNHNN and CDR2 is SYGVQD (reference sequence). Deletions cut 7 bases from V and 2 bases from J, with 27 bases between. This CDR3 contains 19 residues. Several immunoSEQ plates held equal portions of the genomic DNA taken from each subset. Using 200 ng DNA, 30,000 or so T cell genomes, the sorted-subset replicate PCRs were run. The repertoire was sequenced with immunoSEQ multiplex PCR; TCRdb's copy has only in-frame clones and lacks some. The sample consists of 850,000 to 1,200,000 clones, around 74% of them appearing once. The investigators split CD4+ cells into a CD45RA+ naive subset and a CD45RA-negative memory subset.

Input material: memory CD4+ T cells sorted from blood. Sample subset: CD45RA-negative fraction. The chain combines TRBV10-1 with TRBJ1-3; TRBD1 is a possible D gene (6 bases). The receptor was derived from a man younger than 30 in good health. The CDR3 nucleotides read TGCGCCAGCACCCTCCGCTGGGGGGGGCGAGATTCACCTGGAAACACCATATATTTT. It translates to CASTLRWGGRDSPGNTIYF.